This T cell receptor beta chain was sequenced for a study of OX40 agonist ivuxolimab in advanced cancers. About the study: Partial responses were achieved by three patients, one with hepatocellular carcinoma and two with cutaneous melanoma.

Notes on the study in general: More expanded clones were seen, on average, in CD8+ T cells than in CD4+. Clonal expansion by week 6 occurred in CD4+ and CD8+ blood T cells (at 0.1 to 3.0 mg/kg).

Sequencing used immunoSEQ multiplex PCR; TCRdb keeps in-frame clones, though not all of them. The sample has roughly 60,000 clones, about 93% seen once. A word on this clone: Its antigen is undetermined.

Germline CDR1 is MNHEY and CDR2 is SMNVEV (reference sequence). This CDR3 is built from 14 residues. The J segment lost 4 bases and the V segment lost 4 bases, leaving 4 bases of the junction unmatched. Autoimmune disease history or systemic immunosuppression led to patients being barred. The receptor was isolated from an adult with an advanced solid tumor such as melanoma, head and neck, liver or kidney cancer. The source material was CD4+ or CD8+ T cells sorted from blood, sampled in a trial of the OX40 agonist ivuxolimab. This chain uses TRBV27 with TRBJ2-5, with TRBD2 matching over 9 bases. The CDR3 spells CASSSLLAGETQYF. The CDR3 coding sequence is TGTGCCAGCAGTTCGCTACTAGCGGGAGAGACCCAGTACTTC.